Each of the 18 T cell receptor beta chains below was sequenced from the same sample in a study of T cell repertoires in cytomegalovirus infection. From the reads, TCRdb called clonotypes with MiXCR, one entry per CDR3 protein. The sample carries about 890,000 distinct CDR3 sequences, 30% to 40% recorded once. These TCRs' antigens remain unknown. The material was cultured CD8+ T cells from PBMCs, obtained from culture after CMV antigen stimulation. Every receptor here comes from a human donor in good health (CMV status not recorded). Some clones in this sample may be carry-over from other donors' samples.

This clonotype came up a few times. The gene calls are TRBV7-9 and TRBJ1-2; D gene ambiguous. The CDR3 has 15 residues. Trimming removed 5 bases at V and 7 bases at J, with 20 bases between. CDR1 SEHNR and CDR2 FQNEAQ come from the germline V gene (reference sequence). The CDR3 reads CASSPEGVLYLGYTF. DNA for the CDR3: TGTGCCAGCAGCCCCGAGGGCGTATTATATCTTGGCTACACCTTC.

The sample holds a few counts of this clonotype. The CDR3 DNA follows: TGCAGTGCCATCTCGCCCCCACTAGCGGAAACGTACAATGAGCAGTTCTTC. The encoded protein is CSAISPPLAETYNEQFF. The V call is TRBV20-1, the J call TRBJ2-1; TRBD2 aligns across 8 bases. Germline V gene lookup returns CDR1 DFQATT and CDR2 SNEGSKA (reference sequence). Unmatched junction bases numbered 17, after V lost 6 bases and J lost 4 bases. The CDR3 sequence is 17 residues long.

This rearrangement joins TRBV6-1 to TRBJ2-1; D uncertain. CDR3 length: 14 amino acids. Per the germline V gene, CDR1 is MNHNS and CDR2 is SASEGT. Trimming took off 1 base at V and 3 bases at J, with 7 bases between the two ends. The CDR3 loop is CASSEGADYNEQFF. CDR3 bases: TGTGCCAGCAGTGAAGGGGCAGACTACAATGAGCAGTTCTTC.

This clonotype was recorded a few times. The chain uses TRBV28 and TRBJ1-1; D remains ambiguous. The germline V gene has CDR1 MDHEN and CDR2 SYDVKM. The CDR3 consists of 14 residues. V was clipped by 6 bases and J by 3 bases, with 14 bases between them. CDR3 sequence: CASSRRRVDTEAFF. CDR3 DNA sequence: TGTGCCAGCAGCCGGAGGAGGGTGGACACTGAAGCTTTCTTT.

Only one count was recorded for this clonotype. The chain links TRBV29-1 to TRBJ1-5; D is possibly TRBD1 (5 bases). The length of the CDR3 is 14 residues. Trimming removed 3 bases at V and 8 bases at J, with 17 bases between. Germline values: CDR1 SQVTM, CDR2 ANQGSEA. DNA of the CDR3: TGCAGCGTTGATGGCCAGGGCCTAGGGGAGCCCCAGCATTTT. Its translation: CSVDGQGLGEPQHF.

This clonotype came up a few times. This chain joins TRBV7-9 and TRBJ2-1; 9 bases agree with TRBD1. V lost 3 bases, J lost 7 bases, and 7 bases stayed unmatched. The CDR3 totals 15 residues. Looked up from germline, CDR1 is SEHNR and CDR2 is FQNEAQ (reference sequence). The CDR3 DNA reads as TGTGCCAGCAGCTTGGCTGGGACAGGGCGGAATGAGCAGTTCTTC. This codes for CASSLAGTGRNEQFF.

This clonotype has only one observation. The chain combines TRBV12-5 with TRBJ1-2; TRBD1 aligns across 7 bases. Germline V CDR1 and CDR2: LGHNT, FRNRAP. J was trimmed by 2 bases and V by 2 bases; bases with no gene match: 2. The CDR3 sequence is 14 residues long. CDR3 amino acids: CASGLRGPNYGYTF. In DNA form, the CDR3 reads TGTGCTAGTGGTTTGAGGGGGCCCAACTATGGCTACACCTTC.

A few counts support this clonotype. CDR3 sequence reads: CASSLVGGIVNTEAFF. The CDR3 DNA reads TGTGCCAGCAGCTTAGTGGGGGGGATAGTGAACACTGAAGCTTTCTTT. The genes are TRBV7-9 and TRBJ1-1, with a tentative D call TRBD1 (5 bases). Trimming pared 1 base from V and 0 bases from J, leaving 12 bases between. CDR1 and CDR2 (germline): SEHNR, FQNEAQ (reference sequence). The CDR3 has 16 residues.

The J gene is TRBJ1-2, the V gene TRBV27; perhaps TRBD1 as D (5 bases). CDR1 MNHEY and CDR2 SMNVEV come from the germline V gene (reference sequence). V was pared by 8 bases and J by 1 base, with 14 bases between. The CDR3 consists of 14 residues. CDR3 in DNA: TGTGCCAGCGGACGGGGGGGTTTTAACTATGGCTACACCTTC. This sequence encodes CASGRGGFNYGYTF.

The chain couples TRBV19 to TRBJ1-1; tentatively, D is TRBD1 (5 bases). Germline assignment: CDR1 LNHDA and CDR2 SQIVND (reference sequence). Trimming took off 11 bases at V and 5 bases at J, with 12 bases between the two ends. This CDR3 region has 11 residues. CDR3: CAGGFGTEAFF. CDR3 coding DNA: TGTGCCGGGGGGTTCGGGACTGAAGCTTTCTTT.

Details on this clonotype: A much more abundant neighbour one base away suggests this may be a read error. The CDR3 reads CASSLGDTYYDYTF. The DNA for the CDR3 is TGTGCCAGCAGCTTAGGGGATACCTACTATGACTACACCTTC. The chain employs TRBV7-2 and TRBJ1-2; D unresolved. Germline CDR1 SGHTA, CDR2 FQGNSA. The CDR3 runs to 14 residues.

This clonotype was seen a handful of times. The chain combines TRBV7-6 with TRBJ1-1; 9 bases align to TRBD1. Unmatched junction bases numbered 8, after V lost 5 bases and J lost 4 bases. The CDR3 is 15 residues long. CDR1 is SGHVS and CDR2 is FNYEAQ in the germline V gene. The CDR3 loop reads CASSPLTGGGTEAFF. In DNA, the CDR3 is TGTGCCAGCAGCCCCCTGACAGGGGGAGGCACTGAAGCTTTCTTT. Complete variable domain (other parts from reference TRBV7-6 and TRBJ1-1): GAGVSQSPRYKVTKRGQDVALRCDPISGHVSLYWYRQALGQGPEFLTYFNYEAQQDKSGLPNDRFSAERPEGSISTLTIQRTEQRDSAMYRCASSPLTGGGTEAFFGQGTRLTVV.

This clonotype was seen repeatedly, ten times or more. The chain carries TRBV7-9 and TRBJ2-7, with D possibly being TRBD1 (6 bases). Per the germline V gene, CDR1 is SEHNR and CDR2 is FQNEAQ (reference sequence). Trimming pared 5 bases from V and 1 base from J, leaving 18 bases between. The CDR3 is 16 amino acids. CDR3: CASSQALSGQSYEQYF. The CDR3 DNA sequence: TGTGCCAGCAGCCAAGCCCTCTCGGGACAATCCTACGAGCAGTACTTC.

There are a few counts of this clonotype. This rearrangement joins TRBV27 to TRBJ1-1; no clear D gene. The CDR3 extends over 14 amino acids. V gave up 2 bases and J gave up 1 base, with 8 bases separating them. Germline lookup yields CDR1 MNHEY and CDR2 SMNVEV (reference sequence). DNA for the CDR3: TGTGCCAGCAGTTTAGAGGTAACGAACACTGAAGCTTTCTTT. This encodes CASSLEVTNTEAFF.

This clonotype was observed at least ten times. The DNA of the CDR3 is TGTGCCAGCAGCCCGGGACAGGTCAATCAGCCCCAGCATTTT. It encodes CASSPGQVNQPQHF. The chain joins TRBV7-9 to TRBJ1-5; 8 bases are shared with TRBD1. CDR3 length equals 14 residues. With 5 bases clipped from V and 3 bases from J, the junction kept 3 bases outside the gene matches. Germline V CDR1 and CDR2: SEHNR, FQNEAQ (reference sequence).

This clonotype was found a few times. This chain joins TRBV19 and TRBJ1-5; a weak D match, TRBD1 (6 bases). The CDR3 contains 15 residues. Germline-derived CDR1 and CDR2 are LNHDA and SQIVND (reference sequence). Deletions cut 5 bases from V and 0 bases from J, with 11 bases between. CDR3 loop: CASSYGGRSNQPQHF. In DNA form, the CDR3 reads TGTGCCAGTAGTTATGGGGGGCGTAGCAATCAGCCCCAGCATTTT.

In regard to this clonotype: At one end, the junction sequence differs from germline, possibly due to a read error. This chain connects TRBV27 to TRBJ1-4, with a weak D call TRBD1 (5 bases). CDR1 is MNHEY and CDR2 is SMNVEV in the germline V gene (reference sequence). CDR3 length: 9 amino acids. The CDR3 nucleotides are TGTGCCAGCCCCCCGACAGCGATTTTT. It specifies CASPPTAIF.

This clonotype has a count of ten or more. V gene TRBV7-9 combines with J gene TRBJ1-1; D is unclear. Trimming removed 0 bases from V and 1 base from J, with 6 bases in between. Germline CDR1 and CDR2: SEHNR and FQNEAQ (reference sequence). This CDR3 contains 14 residues. CDR3 nucleotide sequence: TGTGCCAGCAGCTTAGCTTCGAGGAACACTGAAGCTTTCTTT. Residues: CASSLASRNTEAFF.